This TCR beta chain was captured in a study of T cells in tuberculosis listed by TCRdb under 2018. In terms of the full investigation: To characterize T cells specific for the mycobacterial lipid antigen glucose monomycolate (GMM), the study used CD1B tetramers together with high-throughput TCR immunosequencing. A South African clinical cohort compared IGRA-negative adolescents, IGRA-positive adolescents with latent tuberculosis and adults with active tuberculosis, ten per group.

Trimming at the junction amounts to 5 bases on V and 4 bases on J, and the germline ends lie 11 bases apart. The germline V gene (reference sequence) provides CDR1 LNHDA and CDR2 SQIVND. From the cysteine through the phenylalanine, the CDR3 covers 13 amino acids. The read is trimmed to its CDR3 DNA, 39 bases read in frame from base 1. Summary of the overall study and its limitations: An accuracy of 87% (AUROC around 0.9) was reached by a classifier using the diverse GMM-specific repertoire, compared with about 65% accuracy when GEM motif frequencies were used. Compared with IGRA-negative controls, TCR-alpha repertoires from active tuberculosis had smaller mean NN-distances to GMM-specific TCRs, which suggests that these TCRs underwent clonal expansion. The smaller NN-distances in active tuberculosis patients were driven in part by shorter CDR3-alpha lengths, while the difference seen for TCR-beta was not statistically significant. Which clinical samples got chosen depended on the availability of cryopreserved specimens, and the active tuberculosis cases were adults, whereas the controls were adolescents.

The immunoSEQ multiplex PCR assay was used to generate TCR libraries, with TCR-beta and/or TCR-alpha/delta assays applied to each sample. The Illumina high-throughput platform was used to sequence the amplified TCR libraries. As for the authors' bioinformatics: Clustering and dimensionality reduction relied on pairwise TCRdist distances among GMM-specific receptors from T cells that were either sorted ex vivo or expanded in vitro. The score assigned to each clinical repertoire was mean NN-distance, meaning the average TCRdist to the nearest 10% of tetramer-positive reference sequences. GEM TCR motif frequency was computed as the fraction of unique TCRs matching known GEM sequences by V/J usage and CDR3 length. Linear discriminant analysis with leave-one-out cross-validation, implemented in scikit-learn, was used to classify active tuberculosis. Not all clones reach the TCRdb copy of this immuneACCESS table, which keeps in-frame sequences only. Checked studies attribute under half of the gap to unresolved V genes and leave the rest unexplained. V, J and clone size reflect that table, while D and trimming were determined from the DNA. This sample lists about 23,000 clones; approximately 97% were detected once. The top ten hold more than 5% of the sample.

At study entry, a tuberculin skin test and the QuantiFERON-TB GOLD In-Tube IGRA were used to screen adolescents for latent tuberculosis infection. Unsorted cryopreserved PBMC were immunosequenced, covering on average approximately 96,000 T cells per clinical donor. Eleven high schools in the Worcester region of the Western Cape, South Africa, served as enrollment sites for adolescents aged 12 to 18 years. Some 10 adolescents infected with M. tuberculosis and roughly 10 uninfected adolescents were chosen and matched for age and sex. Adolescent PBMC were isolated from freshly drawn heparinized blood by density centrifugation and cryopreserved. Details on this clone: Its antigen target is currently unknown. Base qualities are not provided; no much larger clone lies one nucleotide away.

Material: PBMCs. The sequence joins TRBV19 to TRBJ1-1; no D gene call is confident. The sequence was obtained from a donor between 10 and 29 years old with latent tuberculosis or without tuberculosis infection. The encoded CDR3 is CASSPGSGTEAFF. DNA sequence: TGTGCCAGTAGTCCCGGAAGCGGCACTGAAGCTTTCTTT.